This T cell receptor beta chain was recorded in a study of vaccination effects on CD4 cells after COVID-19. In regard to this clone: Its antigen is currently unknown.

Sequencing in the ViraFEST assay came after antigen-specific CD4+ T cells had been expanded with viral peptide pools, which were used to stimulate PBMC. Following 10 days of culture, CD4+ T cells were isolated. Either the BNT162b2 or mRNA-1273 vaccine was given to participants in two doses. The authors exchanged half the medium for IL-2 medium on days 3 and 7. The CDR3 has 16 amino acids. Germline V gene lookup returns CDR1 KGHSH and CDR2 LQKENI. Trimming stripped 3 bases from V and 0 bases from J, with 12 bases between. Data came from immunoSEQ multiplex PCR; TCRdb stores just in-frame clones and leaves some out. Found here are some 68,000 clones, approximately 81% of them singletons; the top ten hold approximately 1.3%.

The sequenced sample was CD4+ T cells from PBMCs cultured with HCoV-229E spike peptides, obtained after COVID-19 vaccination. The J gene is TRBJ1-3, the V gene TRBV18, with no clear D. The clonotype was recovered from a human donor who received a COVID-19 vaccine. Written as DNA, the CDR3 is TGTGCCAGCTCACCGACGGACGGTACCTCTGGAAACACCATATATTTT. Encoded protein: CASSPTDGTSGNTIYF.